A selection of T cell receptor beta chains follows, all from one sample in a study of response to subunit inactivated influenza vaccine. TCRdb reanalysed the RT-PCR reads using MiXCR and keeps one entry per CDR3 protein. The profile covers hundreds of thousands of distinct CDR3 sequences, with under 9% appearing a single time and under 15% taken by the ten largest. Sequencing was performed on PBMCs from blood, taken less than 30 months after vaccination. The source is a man aged 45-69 years who received an inactivated influenza vaccine. Both conserved end residues are part of each CDR3. Fields, in order: V gene, J gene, clone size, D gene, CDR3 protein, CDR3 DNA. D genes are given only for firm matches. The size entry is marked missing in some rows and otherwise reads once, few, many or a size class.

v_gene: TRBV6-5
j_gene: TRBJ2-1
abundance: .
d_gene: .
CDR3aa: CASSYKGYGSYNEQFF
CDR3nt: TGTGCCAGCAGTTATAAGGGTTACGGCTCCTACAATGAGCAGTTCTTC

v_gene: TRBV6-2/TRBV6-3
j_gene: TRBJ2-1
abundance: few
d_gene: TRBD2
CDR3aa: CASSYPGGGHNEQFF
CDR3nt: TGTGCCAGCAGTTACCCCGGGGGGGGCCACAATGAGCAGTTCTTC

v_gene: TRBV11-2
j_gene: TRBJ2-1
abundance: .
d_gene: .
CDR3aa: CASSSNRINEQFF
CDR3nt: TGTGCCAGCAGCTCGAACCGAATCAATGAGCAGTTCTTC

v_gene: TRBV20-1
j_gene: TRBJ1-2
abundance: few
d_gene: TRBD1
CDR3aa: CSASGQGGNYGYTF
CDR3nt: TGCAGTGCTTCAGGACAGGGTGGTAACTATGGCTACACCTTC

v_gene: TRBV7-2
j_gene: TRBJ1-2
abundance: many
d_gene: .
CDR3aa: CASSIYTGYGYTF
CDR3nt: TGTGCCAGCAGCATTTACACAGGTTATGGCTACACCTTC

v_gene: TRBV12-3/TRBV12-4
j_gene: TRBJ1-4
abundance: many
d_gene: .
CDR3aa: CASSPLGGFNEKLFF
CDR3nt: TGTGCCAGCAGCCCTCTCGGGGGGTTTAATGAAAAACTGTTTTTT

v_gene: TRBV7-2
j_gene: TRBJ2-6
abundance: many
d_gene: .
CDR3aa: CASSFRSSGANVLTF
CDR3nt: TGTGCCAGCAGCTTTAGGAGCTCTGGGGCCAACGTCCTGACTTTC

v_gene: TRBV28
j_gene: TRBJ1-6
abundance: many
d_gene: TRBD1
CDR3aa: CASSFGLLQGQGYNSPLHF
CDR3nt: TGTGCCAGCAGTTTCGGGCTCCTTCAGGGACAGGGGTATAATTCACCCCTCCACTTT

v_gene: TRBV11-2
j_gene: TRBJ2-7
abundance: many
d_gene: TRBD2
CDR3aa: CASSSVKRGAYEQYF
CDR3nt: TGTGCCAGCAGCTCGGTGAAGCGGGGGGCCTACGAGCAGTACTTC

v_gene: TRBV20-1
j_gene: TRBJ2-1
abundance: many
d_gene: TRBD2
CDR3aa: CSARVSGGLAYSYNEQFF
CDR3nt: TGCAGTGCTAGAGTTAGCGGGGGCTTAGCTTACTCCTACAATGAGCAGTTCTTC

v_gene: TRBV25-1
j_gene: TRBJ2-2
abundance: .
d_gene: .
CDR3aa: CASSLGRQRSGELFF
CDR3nt: TGTGCCAGCAGCCTGGGTCGCCAGAGGTCCGGGGAGCTGTTTTTT

v_gene: TRBV20-1
j_gene: TRBJ2-5
abundance: few
d_gene: .
CDR3aa: CSAIGQETQYF
CDR3nt: TGCAGTGCCATTGGGCAAGAGACCCAGTACTTC

v_gene: TRBV7-7
j_gene: TRBJ2-7
abundance: few
d_gene: .
CDR3aa: CASSLAQEYEQYF
CDR3nt: TGTGCTAGCAGCTTAGCGCAAGAGTACGAGCAGTACTTC

v_gene: TRBV7-2
j_gene: TRBJ1-1
abundance: few
d_gene: TRBD1
CDR3aa: CASSLRWGQEAFF
CDR3nt: TGTGCCAGCAGCTTAAGGTGGGGACAGGAAGCTTTCTTT

v_gene: TRBV4-3
j_gene: TRBJ1-6
abundance: few
d_gene: .
CDR3aa: CASSQAGERGPLHF
CDR3nt: TGCGCCAGCAGCCAAGCGGGGGAACGGGGACCCCTCCACTTT

v_gene: TRBV20-1
j_gene: TRBJ2-4
abundance: few
d_gene: .
CDR3aa: CSASLVGGIQYF
CDR3nt: TGCAGTGCTAGTTTGGTAGGAGGGATTCAGTACTTC

v_gene: TRBV5-1
j_gene: TRBJ1-6
abundance: .
d_gene: TRBD1
CDR3aa: CASSRTGGNNSPLHF
CDR3nt: TGCGCCAGCAGCAGGACAGGGGGAAATAATTCACCCCTCCACTTT

v_gene: TRBV11-1
j_gene: TRBJ2-4
abundance: few
d_gene: TRBD2
CDR3aa: CASSSFSGTSGRSRAKNIQYF
CDR3nt: TGTGCCAGCAGCTCGTTTTCCGGGACTAGCGGGAGGAGCCGAGCCAAAAACATTCAGTACTTC

v_gene: TRBV12-3/TRBV12-4
j_gene: TRBJ1-2
abundance: few
d_gene: .
CDR3aa: CASARDHPTLGGYTF
CDR3nt: TGTGCCAGCGCTCGGGACCACCCAACCCTGGGCGGCTACACCTTC

v_gene: TRBV24-1
j_gene: TRBJ2-3
abundance: many
d_gene: TRBD1
CDR3aa: CATSDRQGGTQYF
CDR3nt: TGTGCCACCAGTGATAGACAGGGTGGGACGCAGTATTTT

v_gene: TRBV11-3
j_gene: TRBJ2-5
abundance: .
d_gene: TRBD2
CDR3aa: CASSSSGIKTQYF
CDR3nt: TGTGCCAGCAGCTCAAGCGGGATAAAGACCCAGTACTTC

v_gene: TRBV5-5
j_gene: TRBJ2-5
abundance: few
d_gene: TRBD1
CDR3aa: CASSSLGTAQETQYF
CDR3nt: TGTGCCAGCAGCTCCTTAGGGACAGCCCAAGAGACCCAGTACTTC

v_gene: TRBV11-1
j_gene: TRBJ2-1
abundance: many
d_gene: TRBD2
CDR3aa: CASSLNRGLAGEFSYNEQFF
CDR3nt: TGTGCCAGCAGCTTAAACCGGGGACTAGCGGGAGAGTTCTCCTACAATGAGCAGTTCTTC

v_gene: TRBV29-1
j_gene: TRBJ2-7
abundance: few
d_gene: .
CDR3aa: CSALNLDEQYF
CDR3nt: TGCAGCGCCTTGAATCTGGACGAGCAGTACTTC

v_gene: TRBV9
j_gene: TRBJ2-6
abundance: .
d_gene: TRBD1
CDR3aa: CASSLAGTGISGANVLTF
CDR3nt: TGTGCCAGCAGCTTAGCCGGGACAGGGATATCTGGGGCCAACGTCCTGACTTTC

v_gene: TRBV6-2/TRBV6-3
j_gene: TRBJ1-1
abundance: few
d_gene: .
CDR3aa: CASSFTKTEAFF
CDR3nt: TGTGCCAGCAGTTTTACGAAAACTGAAGCTTTCTTT

v_gene: TRBV5-1
j_gene: TRBJ2-7
abundance: few
d_gene: TRBD1
CDR3aa: CASSSSGTGHEQYF
CDR3nt: TGCGCCAGCAGCTCATCCGGGACAGGGCACGAGCAGTACTTC

v_gene: TRBV12-3/TRBV12-4
j_gene: TRBJ1-2
abundance: .
d_gene: .
CDR3aa: CASSLQGLIGYTF
CDR3nt: TGTGCCAGCAGTTTGCAGGGGCTCATAGGCTACACCTTC

v_gene: TRBV7-9
j_gene: TRBJ1-2
abundance: many
d_gene: .
CDR3aa: CASSSAGTHYYGYTF
CDR3nt: TGTGCCAGCAGCTCGGCCGGGACACACTACTATGGCTACACCTTC

v_gene: TRBV28
j_gene: TRBJ1-2
abundance: many
d_gene: TRBD1
CDR3aa: CASSYGGQDLLYGYTF
CDR3nt: TGTGCCAGCAGTTACGGGGGACAGGATCTACTCTATGGCTACACCTTC

v_gene: TRBV10-3
j_gene: TRBJ2-6
abundance: .
d_gene: .
CDR3aa: CAISVGGSGANVLTF
CDR3nt: TGTGCCATCAGTGTGGGGGGCTCTGGGGCCAACGTCCTGACTTTC

v_gene: TRBV12-3/TRBV12-4
j_gene: TRBJ2-2
abundance: many
d_gene: .
CDR3aa: CASSYHGANTGELFF
CDR3nt: TGTGCCAGCAGTTATCACGGCGCGAACACCGGGGAGCTGTTTTTT

v_gene: TRBV20-1
j_gene: TRBJ2-3
abundance: few
d_gene: .
CDR3aa: CSARGRVVTDTQYF
CDR3nt: TGCAGTGCACGGGGGCGAGTGGTCACAGATACGCAGTATTTT

v_gene: TRBV27
j_gene: TRBJ1-4
abundance: few
d_gene: TRBD1
CDR3aa: CASSSDRVGEKLFF
CDR3nt: TGTGCCAGCAGCAGCGACAGGGTAGGGGAAAAACTGTTTTTT

v_gene: TRBV5-1
j_gene: TRBJ2-2
abundance: .
d_gene: .
CDR3aa: CASKAENTGELFF
CDR3nt: TGCGCCAGCAAGGCGGAAAACACCGGGGAGCTGTTTTTT

v_gene: TRBV21-1
j_gene: TRBJ1-6
abundance: few
d_gene: .
CDR3aa: CASSNRSQGEDNSPLHF
CDR3nt: TGTGCCAGCAGCAATCGGAGCCAGGGGGAGGATAATTCACCCCTCCACTTT

v_gene: TRBV20-1
j_gene: TRBJ1-6
abundance: .
d_gene: .
CDR3aa: CSARAASRLNSPLHF
CDR3nt: TGCAGTGCTAGAGCAGCCTCCCGCCTGAATTCACCCCTCCACTTT

v_gene: TRBV27
j_gene: TRBJ1-5
abundance: many
d_gene: .
CDR3aa: CASSPRLGNQPQHF
CDR3nt: TGTGCCAGCAGTCCCCGTTTGGGCAATCAGCCCCAGCATTTT

v_gene: TRBV29-1
j_gene: TRBJ2-3
abundance: .
d_gene: TRBD2
CDR3aa: CSTTSGRAVGDTQYF
CDR3nt: TGCAGCACGACTAGCGGGAGGGCCGTTGGAGATACGCAGTATTTT

v_gene: TRBV20-1
j_gene: TRBJ2-4
abundance: .
d_gene: TRBD2
CDR3aa: CSAQSSGRNIQYF
CDR3nt: TGCAGTGCCCAGTCTAGCGGGAGAAACATTCAGTACTTC

v_gene: TRBV20-1
j_gene: TRBJ2-1
abundance: few
d_gene: TRBD2
CDR3aa: CSAPGTSGNNEQFF
CDR3nt: TGCAGTGCTCCCGGGACTAGCGGCAACAATGAGCAGTTCTTC

v_gene: TRBV11-2
j_gene: TRBJ2-3
abundance: many
d_gene: .
CDR3aa: CASSFSRGFSDTQYF
CDR3nt: TGTGCCAGCAGCTTCTCTAGGGGATTTTCAGATACGCAGTATTTT

v_gene: TRBV6-5
j_gene: TRBJ1-5
abundance: .
d_gene: .
CDR3aa: CASSSRGGNSNQPQHF
CDR3nt: TGTGCCAGCAGTTCCCGGGGGGGGAATAGCAATCAGCCCCAGCATTTT

v_gene: TRBV4-1
j_gene: TRBJ2-5
abundance: .
d_gene: TRBD2
CDR3aa: CASSLGTSGSETQYF
CDR3nt: TGCGCCAGCAGCCTCGGGACTAGCGGGAGTGAGACCCAGTACTTC

v_gene: TRBV12-3/TRBV12-4
j_gene: TRBJ1-2
abundance: .
d_gene: .
CDR3aa: CASTPAGFNYGYTF
CDR3nt: TGTGCCAGCACCCCAGCAGGGTTTAACTATGGCTACACCTTC

v_gene: TRBV15
j_gene: TRBJ2-3
abundance: few
d_gene: TRBD1
CDR3aa: CATSGQGAGTDTQYF
CDR3nt: TGTGCCACCAGCGGACAGGGGGCTGGGACAGATACGCAGTATTTT

v_gene: TRBV20-1
j_gene: TRBJ1-5
abundance: few
d_gene: .
CDR3aa: CSARVGVWGNQPQHF
CDR3nt: TGCAGCGCCCGGGTTGGGGTTTGGGGCAATCAGCCCCAGCATTTT

v_gene: TRBV11-2
j_gene: TRBJ1-2
abundance: few
d_gene: .
CDR3aa: CASSLGDTKAYGYTF
CDR3nt: TGTGCCAGCAGCTTAGGGGACACGAAGGCATATGGCTACACCTTC

v_gene: TRBV6-1
j_gene: TRBJ2-5
abundance: few
d_gene: .
CDR3aa: CASSVQLQETQYF
CDR3nt: TGTGCCAGCAGTGTTCAGCTCCAAGAGACCCAGTACTTC

v_gene: TRBV11-2
j_gene: TRBJ1-4
abundance: few
d_gene: .
CDR3aa: CASSLGTLEKLFF
CDR3nt: TGTGCCAGCAGCTTAGGAACCCTTGAAAAACTGTTTTTT

v_gene: TRBV7-8
j_gene: TRBJ2-1
abundance: .
d_gene: TRBD2
CDR3aa: CASSLRVAGGAYNEQFF
CDR3nt: TGTGCCAGCAGCTTAAGGGTAGCGGGAGGGGCCTACAATGAGCAGTTCTTC